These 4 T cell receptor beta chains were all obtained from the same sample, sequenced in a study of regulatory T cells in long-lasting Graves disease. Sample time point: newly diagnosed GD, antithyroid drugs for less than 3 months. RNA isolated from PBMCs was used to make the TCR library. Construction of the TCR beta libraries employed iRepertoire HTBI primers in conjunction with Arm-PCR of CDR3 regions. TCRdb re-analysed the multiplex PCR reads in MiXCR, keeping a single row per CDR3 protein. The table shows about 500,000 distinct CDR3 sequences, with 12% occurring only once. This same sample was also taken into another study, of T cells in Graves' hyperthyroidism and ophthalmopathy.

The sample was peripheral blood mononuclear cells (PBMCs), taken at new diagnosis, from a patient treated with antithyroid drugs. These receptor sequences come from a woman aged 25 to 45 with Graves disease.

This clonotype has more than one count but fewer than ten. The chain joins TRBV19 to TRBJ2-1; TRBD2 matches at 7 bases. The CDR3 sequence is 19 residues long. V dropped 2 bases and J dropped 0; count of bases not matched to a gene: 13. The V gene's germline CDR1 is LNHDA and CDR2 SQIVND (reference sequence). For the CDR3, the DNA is TGTGCCAGTAGTATAAGGAATGGTAAGGGACTACTCTCCTACAATGAGCAGTTCTTC. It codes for CASSIRNGKGLLSYNEQFF.

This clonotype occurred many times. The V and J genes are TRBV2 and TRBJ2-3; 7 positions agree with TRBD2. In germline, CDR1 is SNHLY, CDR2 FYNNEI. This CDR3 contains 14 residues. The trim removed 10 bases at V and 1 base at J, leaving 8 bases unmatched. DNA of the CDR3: TGTGCCACCTCGGGAGGATCTCGCACAGATACGCAGTATTTT. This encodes CATSGGSRTDTQYF. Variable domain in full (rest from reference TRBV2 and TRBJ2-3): EPEVTQTPSHQVTQMGQEVILRCVPISNHLYFYWYRQILGQKVEFLVSFYNNEISEKSEIFDDQFSVERPDGSNFTLKIRSTKLEDSAMYFCATSGGSRTDTQYFGPGTRLTVL.

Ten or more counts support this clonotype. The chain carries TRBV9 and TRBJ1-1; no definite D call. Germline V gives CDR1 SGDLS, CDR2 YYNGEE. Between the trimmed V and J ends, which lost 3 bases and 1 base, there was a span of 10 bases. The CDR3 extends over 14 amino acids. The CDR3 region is CASSATSQNTEAFF. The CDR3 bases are TGTGCCAGCAGCGCGACCTCCCAGAACACTGAAGCTTTCTTT.

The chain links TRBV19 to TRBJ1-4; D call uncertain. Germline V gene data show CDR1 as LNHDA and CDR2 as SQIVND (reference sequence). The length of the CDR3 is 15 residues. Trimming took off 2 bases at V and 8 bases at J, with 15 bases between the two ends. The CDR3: CASSIIGEVREKLFF. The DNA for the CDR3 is TGTGCCAGTAGTATAATCGGGGAAGTGAGGGAAAAACTGTTTTTT.